These 21 T cell receptor beta chains originate from one sample sequenced in a study of shared clonotypes between healthy human individuals (dated by TCRdb to the early 2020s). The library came from the immunoSEQ multiplex PCR assay. TCRdb stores this immuneACCESS table with in-frame sequences only. Part of the clones is absent; in the studies checked, under half of the shortfall reflects unresolved V genes, and no reason is known for the rest. This sample is represented by some 790,000 clones; around 70% of them were singletons. The ten largest clones represent under 2% of the sample. Input material: memory CD4+ T cells sorted from blood. What this sample's cell subset or site label stands for: CD45RA-negative fraction. The receptors originated from a woman aged 25-40 years in good health.

The chain combines TRBV11-2 with TRBJ1-2, with TRBD1 matching over 10 bases. This CDR3 has 17 residues. The germline CDR1 and CDR2 sequences are SGHAT and FQNNGV. After removal of 5 bases from V and 2 bases from J, the junction contained 11 bases not matched to a gene. In nucleotides, the CDR3 is TGTGCCAGCAGCCCAGAAACGGGACAGGGGCGAAACTATGGCTACACCTTC. Its protein is CASSPETGQGRNYGYTF.

The chain uses TRBV18 and TRBJ2-7, with TRBD1 as a possible D gene (5 bases). Trimming took 2 bases from V and 0 from J, leaving 8 bases between them. The length of the CDR3 is 14 residues. CDR1 and CDR2 (germline): KGHSH, LQKENI. The DNA of the CDR3 is TGTGCCAGCTCACCAGAAAGGGGCTCCTACGAGCAGTACTTC. Residues: CASSPERGSYEQYF.

The J gene is TRBJ2-7, the V gene TRBV28; 10 bases match TRBD2. After removal of 8 bases from V and 2 bases from J, the junction contained 9 bases not matched to a gene. This CDR3 spans 15 amino acids. The germline CDR1 and CDR2 sequences are MDHEN and SYDVKM. The chain's CDR3 is CASLGLSGRAYEQYF. The CDR3 nucleotides read TGTGCCAGCCTCGGACTAAGCGGGAGGGCCTACGAGCAGTACTTC.

Turning to this clone: Given a much more abundant clone one base away, this may be a read error. This CDR3 is also generated by other DNA sequences in the sample. The chain couples TRBV27 to TRBJ2-5; no firm D call. V lost 2 bases, J lost 4 bases, and 2 bases lay in between. The CDR3 contains 11 residues. Germline lookup yields CDR1 MNHEY and CDR2 SMNVEV (reference sequence). The CDR3 bases are TGTGCCAGCAGTTTAGGAGAGACCCAGTACTTC. It specifies CASSLGETQYF.

V gene TRBV5-5 combines with J gene TRBJ1-1, with TRBD1 matching over 7 bases. Trimming took 4 bases from V and 0 from J; bases not matched to a gene: 3. The CDR3 runs 14 residues. Germline lookup yields CDR1 SGHKS and CDR2 YYEKEE (reference sequence). Written as DNA, the CDR3 is TGTGCCAGCAGCGTAGGGACAGTGAACACTGAAGCTTTCTTT. Encoded protein: CASSVGTVNTEAFF.

As DNA, the CDR3 is TGTGCCACCAGATCGTGGGTCGGCGCGAACACCGGGGAGCTGTTTTTT. This codes for CATRSWVGANTGELFF. This chain links TRBV15 with TRBJ2-2; D unresolved. Deletions cut 6 bases from V and 0 bases from J, with 14 bases between. The germline gives CDR1 LNHNV, CDR2 YYDKDF (reference sequence). The CDR3 sequence is 16 residues long.

This clone was counted a single time. The genes are TRBV7-2 and TRBJ2-7, with 9 bases identical to TRBD2. Unmatched junction bases numbered 4, after V lost 2 bases and J lost 2 bases. The length of the CDR3 is 15 residues. CDR1 and CDR2 from the germline V gene are SGHTA and FQGNSA. CDR3 nucleotide sequence: TGTGCCAGCAGCTTAAGACTAGCGGAACCCTACGAGCAGTACTTC. Translating gives CASSLRLAEPYEQYF.

The chain combines TRBV7-6 with TRBJ1-4; D remains ambiguous. Looked up from germline, CDR1 is SGHVS and CDR2 is FNYEAQ. V was trimmed by 5 bases and J by 0 bases, leaving 7 bases between them. The CDR3 spans 14 residues. The CDR3 is CASSIQATNEKLFF. CDR3 DNA: TGTGCCAGCAGCATACAAGCAACTAATGAAAAACTGTTTTTT.

A single count supports this clone. The chain links TRBV4-1 to TRBJ2-7; 10 bases fit TRBD1. Trimming cost V 3 bases and J 0 bases; bases outside gene matches: 8. This CDR3 region has 17 residues. The germline CDR1 and CDR2 sequences are MGHRA and YSYEKL. The DNA of the CDR3 is TGCGCCAGCAGCCACGGGGAGGGACAGGGGCCCTCCTACGAGCAGTACTTC. Protein: CASSHGEGQGPSYEQYF.

DNA for the CDR3: TGTGCCAGCACCGAAAGGCTACAGGGTCGCAATGAGCAGTTCTTC. It specifies CASTERLQGRNEQFF. The chain joins TRBV27 to TRBJ2-1; D is possibly TRBD1 (6 bases). The V end lost 7 bases, the J end lost 6 bases, and 19 bases lay between the germline ends. This CDR3 contains 15 residues. Germline V gene data show CDR1 as MNHEY and CDR2 as SMNVEV (reference sequence).

This sequence joins TRBV10-3 and TRBJ2-7; 12 bases map to TRBD2. Germline V lookup: CDR1 ENHRY, CDR2 SYGVKD. The CDR3 totals 16 residues. V dropped 4 bases and J dropped 5; count of bases not matched to a gene: 9. The CDR3 DNA is TGTGCCATCAGTGGCTCGAAGACTAGCGGGAGAAACGAGCAGTACTTC. It is translated as CAISGSKTSGRNEQYF.

This clone was counted ten times or more. The same CDR3 also results from other DNA sequences found in this sample. The chain has TRBV25-1 and TRBJ1-4; weak D call: TRBD1 (5 bases). Germline V lookup: CDR1 MGHDK, CDR2 SYGVNS. Trimming removed 4 bases from V and 0 bases from J, with 9 bases in between. There are 15 residues in the CDR3. CDR3 loop: CASSATGATNEKLFF. In nucleotides, the CDR3 is TGTGCCAGCAGTGCTACAGGAGCAACTAATGAAAAACTGTTTTTT.

The rearrangement links TRBV11-2 to TRBJ1-5; no clear D gene. The germline gives CDR1 SGHAT, CDR2 FQNNGV. V lost 3 bases, J lost 1 base, and 1 base lay in between. The CDR3 has 12 amino acids. In nucleotides, the CDR3 is TGTGCCAGCAGCTTCAGCAATCAGCCCCAGCATTTT. This codes for CASSFSNQPQHF.

The chain is built from TRBV5-8 and TRBJ2-7; 8 bases line up with TRBD1. The V segment lost 4 bases and the J segment 2 bases; nucleotides outside the gene matches: 5. Per germline, CDR1 SGHTS and CDR2 YDEGEE. The length of the CDR3 is 14 residues. In DNA form, the CDR3 reads TGTGCCAGCAGCCGCGGGACAGGACCCTACGAGCAGTACTTC. It specifies CASSRGTGPYEQYF.

This clone was found once. A much larger clonotype is one base distant, so this may be a read error. The same CDR3 also results from other DNA sequences found in this sample. J is TRBJ1-1 and V is TRBV6-1, with a possible D match to TRBD1 (6 bases). V gave up 6 bases and J gave up 2 bases, with 13 bases separating them. This CDR3 spans 14 amino acids. Germline values: CDR1 MNHNS, CDR2 SASEGT. Here the CDR3 reads CASSGRGGNTEAFF. In DNA form, the CDR3 reads TGTGCCAGCAGCGGGAGGGGGGGCAACACTGAAGCTTTCTTT.

The genes are TRBV18 and TRBJ2-7; no firm D call. This CDR3 comprises 15 residues. CDR1 is KGHSH, CDR2 LQKENI, per germline. V was trimmed by 2 bases and J by 0 bases, leaving 11 bases between them. The DNA for the CDR3 is TGTGCCAGCTCACCATCTGTCAGGAGCTCCTACGAGCAGTACTTC. This translates into CASSPSVRSSYEQYF.

V and J are TRBV11-2 and TRBJ2-3; 7 bases are shared with TRBD2. This CDR3 region has 13 residues. From germline, CDR1 is SGHAT and CDR2 FQNNGV. Trimming removed 5 bases from V and 6 bases from J; junction bases left unmatched: 5. The CDR3 region is CASSGRETDTQYF. DNA for the CDR3: TGTGCCAGCAGCGGGCGGGAGACGGATACGCAGTATTTT.

This clone was detected ten times or more. This sample includes further DNA sequences coding for the same CDR3. The chain recombines TRBV6-5 with TRBJ1-1; no definite D call. Trimming took off 8 bases at V and 7 bases at J, with 14 bases between the two ends. This CDR3 is built from 12 residues. CDR1 MNHEY and CDR2 SVGAGI come from the germline V gene. CDR3 loop: CASWGYHGEAFF. The DNA for the CDR3 is TGTGCCAGCTGGGGATATCACGGTGAAGCTTTCTTT.

The gene calls are TRBV4-1 and TRBJ1-5; D gene unclear. The V gene's germline CDR1 is MGHRA and CDR2 YSYEKL. The CDR3 sequence is 14 residues long. V was clipped by 1 base and J by 0 bases, with 4 bases between them. CDR3 coding DNA: TGCGCCAGCAGCCAAGGGCCTAGCAATCAGCCCCAGCATTTT. Amino acid sequence: CASSQGPSNQPQHF.

The chain employs TRBV4-1 and TRBJ2-7, with 12 nucleotides matching TRBD2. After removal of 3 bases from V and 3 bases from J, the junction contained 6 bases not matched to a gene. The CDR3 length is 16 residues. In germline, CDR1 is MGHRA, CDR2 YSYEKL. The CDR3 loop is CASSQGLAGYDYEQYF. The CDR3 DNA reads as TGCGCCAGCAGCCAGGGACTAGCGGGTTACGACTACGAGCAGTACTTC.

In DNA, the CDR3 is TGTGCCAGCAACTTAGCGGGAGAGAGCAATGAGCAGTTCTTC. Its translation is CASNLAGESNEQFF. This chain joins TRBV27 and TRBJ2-1; 9 nucleotides match TRBD2. Germline lookup yields CDR1 MNHEY and CDR2 SMNVEV (reference sequence). The ends lost 7 bases at V and 6 bases at J; junction bases unmatched: 7. The CDR3 is 14 amino acids.